The rows below give T cell receptor beta chains drawn from one sample of a study of T cells in Graves' hyperthyroidism and ophthalmopathy. In TCRdb, the multiplex PCR reads were re-called with MiXCR into one record per CDR3 protein. Of about 520,000 distinct CDR3 sequences in the sample, 20% to 25% were seen once. Sequenced: blood. The receptors were sampled from a man aged 18 to 29 with Graves' hyperthyroidism. CDR3s include the opening cysteine and the closing phenylalanine or tryptophan. D genes are given only for firm matches. Rows may omit the clone size; those that give it use once, few, many or a size class.

>many|TRBD1|TRBV29-1|TRBJ2-7
TGCAGCGTTACCGGGACAGGGTCAAACGAGCAGTACTTC
CSVTGTGSNEQYF
>.|TRBD1|TRBV20-1|TRBJ1-1
TGCAGTGCTAGAGCGAGACAGGGACAGGCTGAAGCTTTCTTT
CSARARQGQAEAFF
>.|.|TRBV7-2|TRBJ2-7
TGTGCCAGCAGCGCACACACGTACGAGCAGTACTTC
CASSAHTYEQYF
>many|.|TRBV5-1|TRBJ1-1
TGCGCCAGCAAGGCCGATCTTATGAACACTGAAGCTTTCTTT
CASKADLMNTEAFF
>many|.|TRBV12-3/TRBV12-4|TRBJ1-6
TGTGCCAGCAGTCTCGGGTTAGTAGTTTATAATCCACCCCTCCACTTT
CASSLGLVVYNPPLHF
>.|.|TRBV28|TRBJ2-3
TGTGCCAGCAGTTTCTTCGGGAATACGCATTATTTT
CASSFFGNTHYF
>few|.|TRBV2|TRBJ1-6
TGTGCCAGCAGTCCACAGCCTAATTCACCCCTCCACTTT
CASSPQPNSPLHF
>.|.|TRBV5-5|TRBJ1-5
TGTGCCAGCAGCCAAGGCATGGGGGATCAGCCCCAGCATTTT
CASSQGMGDQPQHF
>few|.|TRBV29-1|TRBJ1-1
TGCAGCGTTGTTCAGAAGAACACTGAAGCTTTCTTT
CSVVQKNTEAFF
>many|.|TRBV28|TRBJ2-6
TGTGCCAGCAGGCCCACCACAGGGAATGGGGCCAACGTCCTGACTTTC
CASRPTTGNGANVLTF
>.|TRBD2|TRBV6-1|TRBJ2-7
TGTGCCAGCAGCACACTAGCGGACTCCTACGAGCAGTACTTC
CASSTLADSYEQYF
>many|.|TRBV28|TRBJ1-2
TGTGCCAGCAGTTCACCAACGAGGAACCCTTATGGCTACACCTTC
CASSSPTRNPYGYTF
>many|TRBD1|TRBV12-3/TRBV12-4|TRBJ1-2
TGTGCCAGCAGTTTGGAGGGGACAGCCCCCTCCGGCTACACCTTC
CASSLEGTAPSGYTF
>few|.|TRBV28|TRBJ2-4
TGTGCCAGCAGTTTGGCGAGGGGGAACATTCAGTACTTC
CASSLARGNIQYF
>many|.|TRBV6-2/TRBV6-3|TRBJ2-4
TGTGCCAGCAGTTACGCGACAGAACCGGGAAACATTCAGTACTTC
CASSYATEPGNIQYF
>.|.|TRBV2|TRBJ2-7
TGTGCCAGCAGTGGGAACAATGACTACGAGCAGTACTTC
CASSGNNDYEQYF
>.|.|TRBV12-3/TRBV12-4|TRBJ2-7
TGTGCCAGCAGGAAGGGACAAACGACTGAGCAGTACTTC
CASRKGQTTEQYF
>many|.|TRBV2|TRBJ2-7
TGTGCCAGCAGTGAACTGGGGGGATCCTACGAGCAGTACTTC
CASSELGGSYEQYF
>many|TRBD1|TRBV6-1|TRBJ1-1
TGTGCCAGCAGTGAAGGACAGGGGGTATACACTGAAGCTTTCTTT
CASSEGQGVYTEAFF
>.|.|TRBV11-2|TRBJ2-7
TGTGCCAGCAGCTTAGCTCGACACAGCTCCTACGAGCAGTACTTC
CASSLARHSSYEQYF
>.|TRBD1|TRBV28|TRBJ1-3
TGTGCCAGCAGTTCGGTTTGGCAGGGGGCTGGAAACACCATATATTTT
CASSSVWQGAGNTIYF
>.|.|TRBV5-1|TRBJ2-5
TGCGCCAGCAGCTTACAGCTATTCCAAGAGACCCAGTACTTC
CASSLQLFQETQYF
>many|.|TRBV5-1|TRBJ1-1
TGCGCCAGCAGCCCTGAAGGGTTTACTTTGAACACTGAAGCTTTCTTT
CASSPEGFTLNTEAFF
>many|TRBD2|TRBV27|TRBJ2-6
TGTGCCAGCGCTGGTTGGGGGGGTGGGGCCAACGTCCTGACTTTC
CASAGWGGGANVLTF
>many|.|TRBV20-1|TRBJ1-5
TGCAGTGCGCGAGATAACAATCAGCCCCAGCATTTT
CSARDNNQPQHF
>.|TRBD2|TRBV2|TRBJ2-7
TGTGCCAGCAGTGGATATCAGGGACTAGACTACGAGCAGTACTTC
CASSGYQGLDYEQYF
>many|.|TRBV5-6|TRBJ1-2
TGTGCCAGCAGCCCACAGGGTTTAGGCTATGGCTACACCTTC
CASSPQGLGYGYTF
>many|.|TRBV29-1|TRBJ1-1
TGCAGCGTTGAAGCGGGCAACACTGAAGCTTTCTTT
CSVEAGNTEAFF
>few|.|TRBV15|TRBJ2-7
TGTGCCACCAGCAGAGGTTCGGTCGGTAGTTTGTACGAGCAGTACTTC
CATSRGSVGSLYEQYF
>.|TRBD2|TRBV4-1|TRBJ2-7
TGCGCCAGCAGCCAACCTGGACTAGCCTACGAGCAGTACTTC
CASSQPGLAYEQYF
>.|.|TRBV19|TRBJ1-1
TGTGCCAGTACCCCCAGACCGGGGTTAGGCACTGAAGCTTTCTTT
CASTPRPGLGTEAFF
>many|.|TRBV28|TRBJ1-2
TGTGCCAGCAGTTTACTGGAGGGTCCCAACTATGGCTACACCTTC
CASSLLEGPNYGYTF
>many|.|TRBV12-3/TRBV12-4|TRBJ1-1
TGTGCCAGCAGTCCGGGGCCGCCAACTGAAGCTTTCTTT
CASSPGPPTEAFF
>few|TRBD1|TRBV30|TRBJ1-6
TGTGCCTGGGCGGGACAGCATAATTCACCCCTCCACTTT
CAWAGQHNSPLHF
>many|.|TRBV27|TRBJ2-7
TGTGCCAGCAGGGCTCTTGGGCGGGGAAGCTCCTACGAGCAGTACTTC
CASRALGRGSSYEQYF
>many|.|TRBV15|TRBJ1-1
TGTGCCACCAGCAGAGAATCTGGGACTGGAGCTTTCTTT
CATSRESGTGAFF
>many|TRBD1|TRBV12-3/TRBV12-4|TRBJ1-1
TGTGCCAGCAGTATCAGGACAGGGGGCCAGGGCACTGAAGCTTTCTTT
CASSIRTGGQGTEAFF
>many|.|TRBV12-3/TRBV12-4|TRBJ1-1
TGTGCCAGCGGATCGGGGACAGCTTTCTTT
CASGSGTAFF
>many|.|TRBV12-3/TRBV12-4|TRBJ1-3
TGTGCCAGCAGCCAGCAGGGGAGGGCTGGAAACACCATATATTTT
CASSQQGRAGNTIYF
>many|.|TRBV12-3/TRBV12-4|TRBJ1-3
TGTGCCAGCAGGCTGGACAGCTCTGGAAACACCATATATTTT
CASRLDSSGNTIYF
>.|TRBD1|TRBV7-9|TRBJ2-5
TGTGCCAGCAGCTCGACAGGGGGCGTAGAGACCCAGTACTTC
CASSSTGGVETQYF
>many|.|TRBV28|TRBJ1-5
TGTGCCAGCAGTTTAACCGTTGAGCCCCAGCATTTT
CASSLTVEPQHF
>.|TRBD1|TRBV3-1|TRBJ1-2
TGTGCCAGCAGCCGGGTGACAGGGGGGGCTGTGCGCTATGGCTACACCTTC
CASSRVTGGAVRYGYTF
>.|TRBD1|TRBV12-3/TRBV12-4|TRBJ2-5
TGTGCCAGCAGTTTGGGACAGGGGAGATCGGAGACCCAGTACTTC
CASSLGQGRSETQYF
>.|TRBD1|TRBV27|TRBJ1-1
TGTGCCAGCAGTTTCGGGACAGGGAGGGGGGATGAAGCTTTCTTT
CASSFGTGRGDEAFF